This TCR beta chain originates from a study of shared clonotypes between healthy human individuals. Each sorted subset replicate got 200 ng genomic DNA, 25,000 to 35,000 genomes. The method was immunoSEQ multiplex PCR; TCRdb's version includes in-frame clones alone and lacks a portion of them. The table records around 83,000 clones, about 61% of them present only once. The germline gives CDR1 LGHNA, CDR2 YSLEER. V was shortened by 3 bases and J by 3 bases, with 12 bases between the two germline ends. The CDR3 runs to 14 residues. Sequencing input: memory CD8+ T cells sorted from blood. Regarding subset: CD45RO+ cells pooled with CCR7-negative TemRA cells. The gene calls are TRBV4-3 and TRBJ2-7; tentatively, D is TRBD1 or TRBD2 (6 bases each). The TCR was taken from a man in his thirties or forties in good health. The CDR3 DNA is TGCGCCAGCAGCCACGGGGGACAAGACTACGAGCAGTACTTC. Protein: CASSHGGQDYEQYF.